A few counts support the clone carrying this TCR beta chain. The CDR3 is made up of 15 amino acids. V shed 6 bases and J shed 2 bases, with 16 bases lying between them. The record originates from a study of blood T cells in healthy people across ages. A second PCR, run for 7 to 11 cycles, used a sample-barcoded 5' primer plus a J-beta primer mix. Via MiXCR, TCRdb re-called the 5' RACE reads, giving one row per CDR3 protein. The repertoire holds 1.8 million or so distinct CDR3 sequences, with roughly two fifths as singletons. This chain uses TRBV12-3 or TRBV12-4 with TRBJ2-5; maybe TRBD1 (5 bases). Sequencing was performed on blood. The clonotype originates from a human donor in good health. The CDR3 sequence is CASRSQGQAQETQYF. In DNA, the CDR3 is TGTGCCAGCAGGTCCCAGGGTCAGGCGCAAGAGACCCAGTACTTC.